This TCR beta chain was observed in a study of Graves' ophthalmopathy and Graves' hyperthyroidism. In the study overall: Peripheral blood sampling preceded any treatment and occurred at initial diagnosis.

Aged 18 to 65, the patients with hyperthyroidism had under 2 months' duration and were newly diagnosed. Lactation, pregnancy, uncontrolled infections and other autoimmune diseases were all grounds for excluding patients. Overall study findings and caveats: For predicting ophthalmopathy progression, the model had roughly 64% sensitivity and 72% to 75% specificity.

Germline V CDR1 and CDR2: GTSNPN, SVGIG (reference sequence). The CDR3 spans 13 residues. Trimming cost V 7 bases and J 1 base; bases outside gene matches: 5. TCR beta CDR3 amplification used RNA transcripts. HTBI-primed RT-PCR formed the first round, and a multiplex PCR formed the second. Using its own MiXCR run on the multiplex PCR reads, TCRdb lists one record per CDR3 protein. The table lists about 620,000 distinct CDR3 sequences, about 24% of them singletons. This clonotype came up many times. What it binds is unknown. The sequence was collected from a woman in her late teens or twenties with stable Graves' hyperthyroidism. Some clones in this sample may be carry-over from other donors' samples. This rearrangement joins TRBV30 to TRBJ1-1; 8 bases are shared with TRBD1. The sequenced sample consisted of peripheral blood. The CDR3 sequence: CAFAGGRNTEAFF. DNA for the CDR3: TGTGCCTTCGCAGGGGGCAGGAACACTGAAGCTTTCTTT.